The rows below give T cell receptor beta chains drawn from one sample of a study of breast tumors, draining lymph nodes, adjacent tissues. MiXCR, applied by TCRdb to the multiplex PCR reads, yields one record per CDR3 protein. Of approximately 120,000 distinct CDR3 sequences listed, around 20% are singletons. The sequenced material came from axillary lymph node tissue. The receptors shown here come from a female donor with breast cancer. Some clones in this sample may be carry-over from other donors' samples. CDR3s include the opening cysteine and the closing phenylalanine or tryptophan. Fields, in order: CDR3 protein, CDR3 DNA, J gene, D gene, CDR3 length, V gene, clone size. The D gene is left open where the match is weak. Not all rows give a size; the values are once, few, many and, for expanded clones, a class.

CASSGVRWGTGELLF,TGCGCCAGCAGTGGGGTCAGGTGGGGGACCGGGGAGCTGCTTTTT,TRBJ2-2,-,15,TRBV6-4,-
CASSPISFNEKLFF,TGTGCCAGCAGCCCTATATCCTTTAATGAAAAACTGTTTTTT,TRBJ1-4,-,14,TRBV7-9,many
CATSPSGRSTYEQYF,TGTGCCACCAGTCCTAGCGGGAGGTCTACCTACGAGCAGTACTTC,TRBJ2-7,TRBD2,15,TRBV15,many
CASSEEGGPYEQYF,TGTGCCAGCAGTGAAGAAGGGGGTCCCTACGAGCAGTACTTC,TRBJ2-7,-,14,TRBV6-1,many
CSARDSLAGYRSYNEQFF,TGCAGTGCTAGAGATTCGCTAGCGGGATATAGATCCTACAATGAGCAGTTCTTC,TRBJ2-1,TRBD2,18,TRBV20-1,many
CASLQHKPNYGYTF,TGTGCCTCCTTACAACACAAACCTAACTATGGCTACACCTTC,TRBJ1-2,-,14,TRBV30,many
CASSPSGTGNTEAFF,TGTGCCAGCTCACCTTCAGGGACAGGGAACACTGAAGCTTTCTTT,TRBJ1-1,TRBD1,15,TRBV18,-
CASSFRADASGANVLTF,TGTGCCAGCAGTTTTAGGGCGGACGCCTCTGGGGCCAACGTCCTGACTTTC,TRBJ2-6,-,17,TRBV28,-
CSASDRNSDYGYTF,TGCAGTGCCTCGGACAGGAATAGTGACTATGGCTACACCTTC,TRBJ1-2,TRBD1,14,TRBV20-1,many
CASSDFRGRNEKLFF,TGTGCCAGCAGCGACTTCAGGGGTCGTAATGAAAAACTGTTTTTT,TRBJ1-4,-,15,TRBV5-6,few
CSASQLAGGPYEQYF,TGCAGTGCTAGCCAACTAGCGGGAGGGCCCTACGAGCAGTACTTC,TRBJ2-7,TRBD2,15,TRBV20-1,many
CASSLGGETTDTQYF,TGCGCCAGCAGCTTGGGGGGGGAAACCACAGATACGCAGTATTTT,TRBJ2-3,-,15,TRBV5-1,many
CASSFGGGQETQYF,TGTGCCAGCAGCTTTGGGGGGGGGCAAGAGACCCAGTACTTC,TRBJ2-5,TRBD2,14,TRBV5-6,many
CASSISGGPEGYEQYF,TGTGCCAGCAGCATCTCGGGAGGGCCCGAGGGCTACGAGCAGTACTTC,TRBJ2-7,TRBD2,16,TRBV28,few
CASSLAGVYNEQFF,TGCGCCAGCAGCTTAGCGGGAGTCTACAATGAGCAGTTCTTC,TRBJ2-1,TRBD2,14,TRBV5-1,many
CASSLRRGQGPHQETQYF,TGTGCCAGCAGTTTAAGGAGGGGACAGGGACCCCACCAAGAGACCCAGTACTTC,TRBJ2-5,TRBD1,18,TRBV28,-
CATSENRAGELFF,TGTGCCACCAGTGAGAATAGGGCCGGGGAGCTGTTTTTT,TRBJ2-2,-,13,TRBV24-1,many
CASSLSLSGANVLTF,TGTGCCAGCAGCTTATCACTATCTGGGGCCAACGTCCTGACTTTC,TRBJ2-6,-,15,TRBV7-9,many
CATESGSGTGELFF,TGTGCCACCGAAAGCGGGAGTGGGACCGGGGAGCTGTTTTTT,TRBJ2-2,TRBD2,14,TRBV28,many
CASSLGTTRDYNEQFF,TGTGCCAGCAGCTTAGGGACTACGAGGGACTACAATGAGCAGTTCTTC,TRBJ2-1,-,16,TRBV7-2,many
CAWKPRDSFYGYTF,TGTGCCTGGAAACCCCGGGACAGCTTCTATGGCTACACCTTC,TRBJ1-2,TRBD1,14,TRBV30,few
CASSQDPAGGPTTQYF,TGCGCCAGCAGCCAAGATCCGGCGGGAGGGCCGACTACGCAGTATTTT,TRBJ2-3,TRBD2,16,TRBV4-1,many
CASSWDGNTGELFF,TGTGCCAGCAGTTGGGATGGGAACACCGGGGAGCTGTTTTTT,TRBJ2-2,-,14,TRBV6-1,-
CSVGGAVNTEAFF,TGCAGCGTTGGAGGGGCGGTGAACACTGAAGCTTTCTTT,TRBJ1-1,-,13,TRBV29-1,-
CASSPLVVAGDGEDTQYF,TGTGCCAGCTCACCCCTCGTAGTAGCGGGAGATGGGGAAGATACGCAGTATTTT,TRBJ2-3,TRBD2,18,TRBV18,-
CSARWREIGEQYF,TGCAGTGCTAGATGGCGGGAGATCGGCGAGCAGTACTTC,TRBJ2-7,TRBD2,13,TRBV20-1,many